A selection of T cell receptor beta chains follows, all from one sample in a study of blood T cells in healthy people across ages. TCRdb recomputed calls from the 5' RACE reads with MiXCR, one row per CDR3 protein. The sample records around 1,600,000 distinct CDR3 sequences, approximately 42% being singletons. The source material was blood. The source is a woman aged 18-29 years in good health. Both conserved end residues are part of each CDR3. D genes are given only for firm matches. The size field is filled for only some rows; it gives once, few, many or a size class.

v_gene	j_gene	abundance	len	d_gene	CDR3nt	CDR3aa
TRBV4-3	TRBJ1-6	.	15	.	TGCGCCGGCAGCCAAGAGGAGGGGGTAGCTTCACCCCTCCACTTT	CAGSQEEGVASPLHF
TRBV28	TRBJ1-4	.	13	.	TGTGCCACCCTACAGGGTAATCTCGAAAAACTGTTTTTT	CATLQGNLEKLFF
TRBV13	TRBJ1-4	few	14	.	TGTGCCAGCAGCTCACCGACCTTGGGGGAAAAACTGTTTTTT	CASSSPTLGEKLFF
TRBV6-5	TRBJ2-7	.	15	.	TGTGCCAGCAGTTACGAACAGACCTTCTACAATGAGCAGTACTTC	CASSYEQTFYNEQYF
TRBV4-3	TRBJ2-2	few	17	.	TGCGCCAGCAGCCAAGATTCGCACGCCGCGAACACCGGGGAGCTGTTTTTT	CASSQDSHAANTGELFF
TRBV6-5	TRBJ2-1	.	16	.	TGTGCCAGCAGTTACGGCCCAGCGGCCTCCTACAATGAGCAGTTCTTC	CASSYGPAASYNEQFF
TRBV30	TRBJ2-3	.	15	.	TGTGCCTGGAGTGTACAACGAAGTTCCACAGATACGCAGTATTTT	CAWSVQRSSTDTQYF
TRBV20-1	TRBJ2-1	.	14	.	TGCTCTAGCTCGGTAGGTTGGGGCTACAATGAGAAGTTCTTC	CSSSVGWGYNEKFF
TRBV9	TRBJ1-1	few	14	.	TGTGCCAGCAGCGTAGTTCCCGCGGGCACTGAAGCTTTCTTT	CASSVVPAGTEAFF
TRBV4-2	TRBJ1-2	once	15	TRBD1	TGTGCCAGCAGCCAATGGGACAGGGTCCCAACTGGCTACACCTTC	CASSQWDRVPTGYTF
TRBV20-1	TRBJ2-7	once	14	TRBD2	TGCAGTGCTAGAGAGGTGGCGGGGGGTGGCGAGCAGTACTTC	CSAREVAGGGEQYF
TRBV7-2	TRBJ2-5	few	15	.	TGTGCCAGCAGCCCACCCGGCAGCCGCCTAGAGACCCAGTACTTC	CASSPPGSRLETQYF
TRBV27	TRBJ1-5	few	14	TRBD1	TGTGCCAGCAGTTTCCAACAGGGGGGTCAGCCCCAGCATTTT	CASSFQQGGQPQHF
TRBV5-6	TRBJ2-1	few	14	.	TGTGCCAGCAGCTTGATGACAGAATACAATGAGCAGTTCTTC	CASSLMTEYNEQFF
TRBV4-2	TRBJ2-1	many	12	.	TGTGCCAGCAGCTTCTCCGACAATGAGCAGTTCTTC	CASSFSDNEQFF
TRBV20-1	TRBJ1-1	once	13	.	TGCAGTGCTTTCGGGACACTTAACACTGAAGCTTTCTTT	CSAFGTLNTEAFF
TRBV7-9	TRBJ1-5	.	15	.	TGTGCCAGCAGCCCAGCCTCTCAGGGGATCAGTGCCCAGCATTTT	CASSPASQGISAQHF
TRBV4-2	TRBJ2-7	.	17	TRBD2	TGTGCCAGCAGCCAAGAAATTGGGACTAGCGGATACAATGAGCAGTACTTC	CASSQEIGTSGYNEQYF
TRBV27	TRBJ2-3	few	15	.	TGTGCCAGCAGTTCGGAACATTTTGGCACAGATACGCAGTATTTT	CASSSEHFGTDTQYF
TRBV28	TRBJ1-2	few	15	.	TGTGCCAGCAGTTCCCCTCGCAGGGTCGACTATGGCTACACCTTC	CASSSPRRVDYGYTF
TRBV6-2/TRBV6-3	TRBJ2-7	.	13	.	TGTGCCAGCTTCGGACAGATTTTCTACGAGCAGTACTTC	CASFGQIFYEQYF
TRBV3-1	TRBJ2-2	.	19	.	TGTGCCAGCAGCCAAGATGCTGTCAGGGCGCACACGAACACCGGGGAGCTGTTTTTT	CASSQDAVRAHTNTGELFF
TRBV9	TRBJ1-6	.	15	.	TGTGCCAGCAGGGATTTGCAGGAAGAGAATTCACCCCTCCACTTT	CASRDLQEENSPLHF
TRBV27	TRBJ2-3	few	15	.	TGTGCCAGCAGTTTCATCGGGGGCATCACAGATACGCAGTATTTT	CASSFIGGITDTQYF
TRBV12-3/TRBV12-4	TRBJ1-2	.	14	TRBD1	TGTGCCAGCAACCCTGGGGACAGCAACTATGGCTACACCTTC	CASNPGDSNYGYTF
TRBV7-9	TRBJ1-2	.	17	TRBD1	TGTGCCAGCAGCGCAACACCGGGACAGGGAAATCTCTATGGCTACACCTTC	CASSATPGQGNLYGYTF
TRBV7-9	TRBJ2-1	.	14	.	TGTGCCAGCAGTCCAACCGGGGCAGGGAGTGAGCAGTTCTTC	CASSPTGAGSEQFF
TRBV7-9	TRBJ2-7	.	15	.	TGTGCCAGCAGCCTCCCGGCAGGGCCTATCTACGAGCAGTACTTC	CASSLPAGPIYEQYF
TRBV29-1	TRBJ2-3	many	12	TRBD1	TGCAGCGGCCGACAGGGGACAGATACGCAGTATTTT	CSGRQGTDTQYF
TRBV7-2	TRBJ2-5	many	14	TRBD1	TGTGCCAGCAGCCAAAACAGGGGGAGGGAGACCCAGTACTTC	CASSQNRGRETQYF
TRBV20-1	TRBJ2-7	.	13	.	TGCAGTGCCCCTGGGACGGATTCCTACGAGCAGTACTTC	CSAPGTDSYEQYF
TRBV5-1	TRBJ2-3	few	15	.	TGCGCCAGCAGCTACGGGACGGCTTTTGTAGATACGCAGTATTTT	CASSYGTAFVDTQYF
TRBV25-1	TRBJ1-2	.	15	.	TGTGCCAGCAGTGGTGGGGATGCGGGAAACTATGGCTACACCTTC	CASSGGDAGNYGYTF
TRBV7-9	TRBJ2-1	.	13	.	TGTGCCAGCCTCCTGGCCCATACCGATGAGCAGTTCTTC	CASLLAHTDEQFF
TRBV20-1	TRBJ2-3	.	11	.	TGCAGTCGACTTACCGGAGATACGCAGTATTTT	CSRLTGDTQYF
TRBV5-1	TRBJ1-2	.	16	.	TGCGCCAGCAGCTTGGGGCAGGGAGTCCTAAACTATGGCTACACCTTC	CASSLGQGVLNYGYTF
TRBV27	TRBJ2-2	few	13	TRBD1	TGTGCCAGCGCCCCAGGGGGCATCGGGGAGCTGTTTTTT	CASAPGGIGELFF
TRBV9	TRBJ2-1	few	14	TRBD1	TGTGCCAGCAGCGTCTGGGACAGAGACAATGAGCAGTTCTTC	CASSVWDRDNEQFF
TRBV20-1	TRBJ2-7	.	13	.	TGCAGTGCTGGAGGGGGGATCCCCTACGAGCAGTACTTC	CSAGGGIPYEQYF
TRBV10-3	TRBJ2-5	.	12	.	TGTGCCGCCAGGGGGCGGGAGGAGACCCAGTACTTC	CAARGREETQYF
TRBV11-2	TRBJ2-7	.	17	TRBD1	TGTGCCAGCAGCTCCCCAGGGGGCCGGGGGCGAGTCTACGAGCAGTACTTC	CASSSPGGRGRVYEQYF
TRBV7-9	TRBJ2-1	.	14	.	TGTGCCAGCAGCTTAGTGGGGTTCCTGAATGAGCAGTTCTTC	CASSLVGFLNEQFF
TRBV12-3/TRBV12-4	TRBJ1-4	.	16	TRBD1	TGTGCCAGCAGACGACGACAGGGAAGTGGGATTGAAAAACTGTTTTTT	CASRRRQGSGIEKLFF
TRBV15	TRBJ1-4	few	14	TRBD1	TGTGCCACCAGCTCAGACAGGGGGCTTGAAAAACTGTTTTTT	CATSSDRGLEKLFF
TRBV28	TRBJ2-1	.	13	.	TGTGCCAGCAGTGTATGGCAGGAGAATGAGCAGTTCTTC	CASSVWQENEQFF
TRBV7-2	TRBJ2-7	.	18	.	TGTGCCAGCAGCTCCAACCTCCGGGCCCAGGGGCAGCGCTACGAGCAGTACTTC	CASSSNLRAQGQRYEQYF
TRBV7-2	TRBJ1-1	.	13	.	TGTGCCAGCAGTAGGGACGGAGACACTGAAGCTTTCTTT	CASSRDGDTEAFF
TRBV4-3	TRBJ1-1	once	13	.	TGCGCCAGCAGCCGGTGGTTGAACACTGAAGCTTTCTTT	CASSRWLNTEAFF
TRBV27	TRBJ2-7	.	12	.	TGTGCCAGCATTAAACAGGGCTGCGAGCAGTACTTC	CASIKQGCEQYF
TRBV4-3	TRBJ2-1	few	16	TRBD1	TGCGCCAGCAGTCATTTTCGGACAGGCTACTACAATGAGCAGTTCTTC	CASSHFRTGYYNEQFF
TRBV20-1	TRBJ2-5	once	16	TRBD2	TGCAGTGCTAAAGATCAGGGCGGGGGTCGCCAAGAGACCCAGTACTTC	CSAKDQGGGRQETQYF
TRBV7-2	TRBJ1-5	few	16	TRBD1	TGTGCCAGCAGCCCCGACGGACAGGTGGGGGGCGGGCCCCAGCATTTT	CASSPDGQVGGGPQHF
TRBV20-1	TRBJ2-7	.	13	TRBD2	TGCAGTGCAAAGACTAGCGGTTACTACGAGCAGTACTTC	CSAKTSGYYEQYF
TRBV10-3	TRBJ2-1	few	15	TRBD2	TGTGCCATTGGACTAGCGGGAGGGCCGGGCAATGAGCAGTTCTTC	CAIGLAGGPGNEQFF